The T cell receptor (beta chain) described here comes from a study of T cells in localized non-small cell lung cancer (TCRdb year 2020). For context, the study as a whole: T cell repertoires of 200 to 250 early-stage NSCLC patients were analyzed, with tumors being compared against uninvolved tumor-adjacent lungs. The cohort was made up of roughly 250 treatment-naive NSCLC patients whose localized lung tumors had been resected. Of the NSCLC patients, about 130 were male and about a hundred were female, and the mean age was about 69 years.

Here V drops 4 bases and J drops 7 bases, and the junction holds 3 bases not matched to any gene. The germline V gene encodes CDR1 LNHNV and CDR2 YYDKDF (reference sequence). The CDR3 has 13 amino acids, counting the end cysteine and phenylalanine. Only the CDR3 part of the read is kept: 39 bases, read in frame from the first base. About this clone: No cognate antigen has been identified for it. No much larger clonotype is one base removed from it; base qualities were not supplied.

At diagnosis, tumor, uninvolved tumor-adjacent lung and peripheral blood were collected and then preserved as a mix of FFPE and fresh-frozen material. For TCR repertoire profiling, blood samples were analyzed as peripheral blood mononuclear cells. The immunoSEQ Assay was used to sequence TCR beta CDR3 regions from DNA. Per the source publication's procedure: To compute T cell density, TCR beta template counts were normalized to usable DNA, which was estimated by amplifying housekeeping genes. Using the preseqR package, richness was estimated by extrapolating to 120,000 templates for tissue samples and 400,000 templates for PBMC samples. Clonality was defined by subtracting Pielou's evenness from one. Tissue-enriched TCRs were identified by differential abundance testing using productive amino-acid clonotypes, minimum total count 5 and alpha 0.1. The Jaccard Index and the Morisita Overlap Index were used to measure repertoire overlap between compartments. GLIPH clustered TCR beta CDR3s with public tetramer-defined viral CDR3s; viral motifs required at least three viral sequences plus V-gene enrichment. TCRdb re-hosts the immuneACCESS table, in-frame sequences only. Its copies lack some clones; in the studies checked, an unresolved V gene accounts for under half of them, and the cause for the rest is not known. V and J calls and clone size are given by that table; D and trimming were obtained from the DNA. Recorded for this sample are tens of thousands of clones; around 87% of them occurred a single time. The top ten clones comprise 15% to 20% of the sample.

Points the paper makes about the study in general: Longer overall survival was associated with higher blood T cell density, whereas shorter survival was associated with higher adjacent-lung clonality. The highest T cell clonality was observed in uninvolved tumor-adjacent lung, where clonality exceeded that of tumor, suggesting that antigenic responses were more focused in uninvolved tumor-adjacent lung. Since the design was exploratory, TCR variables were selected using unadjusted p-values with no false-discovery rate correction. Because multi-region sequencing of the tumors was not done, intratumor heterogeneity could not be ruled out. A median of roughly 50 of the top 100 tumor clones turned up in the paired uninvolved adjacent lung, and roughly 28 of those clones also ranked among the top 100 of that same adjacent lung.

This TCR was recovered from a man aged 35 to 70 with stage III lung adenocarcinoma. The chain is assembled from TRBV15 and TRBJ2-1, and TRBD1 matches 8 of the central bases. The source material was peripheral blood mononuclear cells, sampled before any cancer treatment. The CDR3 reads CATSTGTGNEQFF. The DNA sequence is given as TGTGCCACCAGCACCGGGACAGGTAATGAGCAGTTCTTC.